A single sample gave rise to the 15 T cell receptor beta chains below, sequenced in a study of molecular identifiers for immune sequencing clone quantification. TCRdb re-called the PCR reads through MiXCR, storing one row per CDR3 protein. The table lists 250,000 to 350,000 distinct CDR3 sequences, about 20% of them singletons. Sequences were obtained from naive CD8+ T cells from blood, with Jurkat cell RNA spiked in. Subset defined: FACS-sorted CD8+CD4-CCR7+CD45RA+ naive T cells. The source of these receptors is a human donor in good health. Some libraries in this study had Jurkat cell RNA spiked in.

With respect to this clonotype: With a much larger clone just one base away, this may be a read error. V gene TRBV4-3 combines with J gene TRBJ2-5; the D is unclear. CDR3 size: 15 residues. Germline loops: CDR1 LGHNA, CDR2 YSLEER. The CDR3 loop reads CASSQDRQSQETRYF. The CDR3 DNA reads TGCGCCAGCAGCCAAGATCGCCAGTCCCAAGAGACCCGGTACTTC.

In the case of this clonotype: A much larger clone lies a single base off, so this may be a read error. This sequence joins TRBV5-6 and TRBJ1-1; D is undetermined. V gave up 4 bases and J gave up 5 bases, with 12 bases separating them. The CDR3 spans 13 residues. Germline V gene sequence: CDR1 SGHDT, CDR2 YYEEEE. This CDR3 reads CASSISVRTEAFF. The CDR3, as DNA: TGTGCCAGCAGCATATCCGTCCGGACTGAAGCTTTCTTT. Full variable domain (missing parts from reference TRBV5-6 and TRBJ1-1): DAGVTQSPTHLIKTRGQQVTLRCSPKSGHDTVSWYQQALGQGPQFIFQYYEEEERQRGNFPDRFSGHQFPNYSSELNVNALLLGDSALYLCASSISVRTEAFFGQGTRLTVV.

The CDR3 DNA reads as TGCGCCAGCAGCCAAGTTCGTGTCGCCCGGACAAGGAACACCGGGGAGCTGTTTTTT. Its protein product is CASSQVRVARTRNTGELFF. This chain links TRBV4-3 with TRBJ2-2; a weak D match, TRBD1 (5 bases). V lost 1 base and J 1 base, leaving 19 bases between the germline ends. Looked up from germline, CDR1 is LGHNA and CDR2 is YSLEER. CDR3 length equals 19 residues.

Comment on this clonotype: Since a much larger clone is just one base distant, this may be a read error. The genes are TRBV28 and TRBJ1-5, with unresolved D. CDR1 MDHEN and CDR2 SYDVKM come from the germline V gene. The V end lost 5 bases, the J end lost 5 bases, and 13 bases lay between the germline ends. This CDR3 comprises 14 residues. CDR3 in amino acids: CASSIFTEDQPQHF. The DNA for the CDR3 is TGTGCCAGCAGTATATTTACGGAGGATCAGCCCCAGCATTTT.

In this sample, this clonotype turned up many times. The V gene is TRBV4-1, the J gene TRBJ2-1; D assignment may be TRBD1 or TRBD2 (6 bases each). The CDR3 sequence is 16 residues long. V dropped 3 bases and J dropped 2 bases, with 14 bases sitting between them. CDR1 is MGHRA and CDR2 is YSYEKL in the germline V gene. In nucleotides, the CDR3 is TGCGCCAGCAGCCATCGAGGGGGGCCACCCTACAATGAGCAGTTCTTC. Its protein product is CASSHRGGPPYNEQFF.

This clonotype was seen a handful of times. The J gene is TRBJ2-7, the V gene TRBV4-1; the match to TRBD2 covers 11 bases. Germline V gene lookup returns CDR1 MGHRA and CDR2 YSYEKL. This CDR3 is 18 amino acids long. The V gene end was trimmed by 0 bases and the J gene end by 6 bases; junction bases not matched to a gene: 13. The CDR3 is CASSQEQGRGLAGFEQYF. CDR3 DNA sequence: TGCGCCAGCAGCCAAGAGCAGGGTAGAGGACTAGCGGGTTTCGAGCAGTACTTC.

Ten or more counts support this clonotype. In DNA form, the CDR3 reads TGTGCCAGCAGCGTACCAGCGAACACCGGGGAGCTGTTTTTT. It is translated as CASSVPANTGELFF. The chain employs TRBV9 and TRBJ2-2, with D unresolved. CDR3 size: 14 residues. V lost 1 base and J 0 bases, leaving 4 bases between the germline ends. Germline V gene sequence: CDR1 SGDLS, CDR2 YYNGEE.

In its sample, this clonotype was seen many times. The chain couples TRBV20-1 to TRBJ2-7; D tentatively fits TRBD1 or TRBD2 (5 bases each). In germline, CDR1 is DFQATT, CDR2 SNEGSKA (reference sequence). Trimming took 0 bases from V and 5 from J, leaving 8 bases between them. This CDR3 is 12 amino acids long. The CDR3 nucleotides are TGCAGTGCTAGAGATGAGGGACACGAGCAGTACTTC. Amino acid sequence: CSARDEGHEQYF.

This clonotype was detected ten times or more. The chain employs TRBV28 and TRBJ2-7; D remains ambiguous. The germline V gene has CDR1 MDHEN and CDR2 SYDVKM. CDR3 length equals 15 residues. V was pared by 3 bases and J by 0 bases, with 12 bases between. The CDR3: CASSLPRTHSYEQYF. The CDR3 DNA follows: TGTGCCAGCAGTTTGCCCCGGACCCACTCCTACGAGCAGTACTTC.

This clonotype was picked up many times. This chain uses TRBV3-1 with TRBJ1-6; D is ambiguous. The CDR3 contains 15 residues. Between the trimmed V and J ends, which lost 2 bases and 9 bases, there was a span of 14 bases. Germline CDR1 LGHDT, CDR2 YNNKEL (reference sequence). DNA of the CDR3: TGTGCCAGCAGCCAAAACCTGGGAGTGGCTTCACCCCTCCACTTT. The encoded protein is CASSQNLGVASPLHF. Filled out from reference TRBV3-1 and TRBJ1-6, the complete variable domain reads DTAVSQTPKYLVTQMGNDKSIKCEQNLGHDTMYWYKQDSKKFLKIMFSYNNKELIINETVPNRFSPKSPDKAHLNLHINSLELGDSAVYFCASSQNLGVASPLHFGNGTRLTVT.

A word on this clonotype: It may be a read error: a sequence one base away is much more abundant. The chain is built from TRBV6-5 and TRBJ2-7; 8 bases match TRBD1. From germline, CDR1 is MNHEY and CDR2 SVGAGI. This CDR3 is 13 amino acids long. The CDR3 here is CASSYGQGPEQHF. For the CDR3, the DNA is TGTGCCAGCAGTTACGGACAGGGACCCGAGCAGCACTTC.

Many counts were recorded for this clonotype. The chain couples TRBV7-2 to TRBJ1-5; D is undetermined. V was shortened by 5 bases and J by 0 bases, with 11 bases between the two germline ends. Germline values: CDR1 SGHTA, CDR2 FQGNSA. The CDR3 is 15 residues long. CDR3 DNA sequence: TGTGCCAGCAGCCCCCACCCTTATAGCAATCAGCCCCAGCATTTT. Protein: CASSPHPYSNQPQHF.

Ten or more counts support this clonotype. The chain has TRBV4-1 and TRBJ2-2; 9 positions match TRBD2. The CDR3 sequence is 16 residues long. V lost 3 bases to trimming and J lost 1 base; unmatched junction nucleotides: 3. Germline lookup yields CDR1 MGHRA and CDR2 YSYEKL. CDR3 sequence reads: CASSHASGENTGELFF. The CDR3 nucleotides are TGCGCCAGCAGCCACGCTAGCGGGGAGAACACCGGGGAGCTGTTTTTT.

On this clonotype: With a much larger clone just one base away, this may be a read error. The CDR3 carries no conserved terminal phenylalanine or tryptophan, so it likely arises from a read error. The chain has TRBV7-2 and TRBJ1-2, with 10 bases matching TRBD1. Trimming took 1 base from V and 5 from J; bases not matched to a gene: 4. Germline V gene sequence: CDR1 SGHTA, CDR2 FQGNSA. This CDR3 is 15 amino acids long. The CDR3 nucleotides are TGTGCCAGCAGCTTAGTGGGACAGGGGCCTTATGGCTACACCCTC. This encodes CASSLVGQGPYGYTL.

This clonotype was detected a few times. The chain employs TRBV27 and TRBJ2-3, with 7 bases identical to TRBD1. The CDR3 sequence is 17 residues long. Trimming removed 5 bases from V and 1 base from J; junction bases left unmatched: 12. Per germline, CDR1 MNHEY and CDR2 SMNVEV (reference sequence). The DNA for the CDR3 is TGTGCCAGCAGTGACGACAGGGCCCGCGTTGGCACAGATACGCAGTATTTT. Translated: CASSDDRARVGTDTQYF.